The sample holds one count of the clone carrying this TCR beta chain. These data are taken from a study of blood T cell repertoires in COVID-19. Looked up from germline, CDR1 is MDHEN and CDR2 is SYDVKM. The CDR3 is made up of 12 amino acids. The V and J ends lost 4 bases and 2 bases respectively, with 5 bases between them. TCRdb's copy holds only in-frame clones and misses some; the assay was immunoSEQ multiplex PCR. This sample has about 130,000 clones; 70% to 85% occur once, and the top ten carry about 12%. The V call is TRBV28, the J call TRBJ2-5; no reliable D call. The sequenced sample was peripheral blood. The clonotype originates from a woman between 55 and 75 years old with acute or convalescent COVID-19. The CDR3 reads CASSSVQETQYF. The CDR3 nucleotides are TGTGCCAGCAGTTCCGTTCAAGAGACCCAGTACTTC. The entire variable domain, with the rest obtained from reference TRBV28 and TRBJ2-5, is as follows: DVKVTQSSRYLVKRTGEKVFLECVQDMDHENMFWYRQDPGLGLRLIYFSYDVKMKEKGDIPEGYSVSREKKERFSLILESASTNQTSMYLCASSSVQETQYFGPGTRLLVL.